This T cell receptor (beta chain) stems from a study of blood T cells in healthy people across ages. To note about this clonotype: The antigen remains undetermined.

Study-level findings and limits: Higher diversity and more naive CD4+ cells were features of long-lived donors, compared to aged donors.

The CDR3 is 18 amino acids. The germline V gene has CDR1 DFQATT and CDR2 SNEGSKA (reference sequence). Unmatched junction bases numbered 17, after V lost 4 bases and J lost 4 bases. For the second PCR, which ran for roughly 7 to 11 cycles, a sample-barcoded 5' primer and a J-beta primer mix were used. One entry per CDR3 protein results from TCRdb running MiXCR on the 5' RACE reads. The sample includes around 520,000 distinct CDR3 sequences, roughly a quarter of them seen just once. This same sample was also part of a study on T cells of mothers and their children.

The specimen was blood. The clonotype comes from a boy aged 2 to 10 in good health. V gene TRBV20-1 combines with J gene TRBJ2-3; TRBD2 aligns across 10 bases. For the CDR3, the DNA is TGCAGTGCTACCTCCATGGGGGGGGCTAGCGGGGGATCAGATACGCAGTATTTT. Translating it yields CSATSMGGASGGSDTQYF.